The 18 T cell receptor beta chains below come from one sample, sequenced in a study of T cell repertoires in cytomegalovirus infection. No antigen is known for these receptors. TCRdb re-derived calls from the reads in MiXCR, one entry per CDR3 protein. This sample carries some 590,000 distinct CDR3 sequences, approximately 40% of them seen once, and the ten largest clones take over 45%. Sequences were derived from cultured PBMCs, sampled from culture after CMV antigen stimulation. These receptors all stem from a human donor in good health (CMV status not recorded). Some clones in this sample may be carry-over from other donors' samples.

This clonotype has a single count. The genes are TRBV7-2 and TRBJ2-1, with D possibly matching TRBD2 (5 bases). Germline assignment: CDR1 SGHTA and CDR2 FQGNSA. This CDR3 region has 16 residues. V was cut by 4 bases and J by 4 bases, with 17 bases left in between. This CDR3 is CASSWLRYGGYNEQFF. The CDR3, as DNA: TGTGCCAGCAGCTGGCTGAGGTACGGCGGGTACAATGAGCAGTTCTTC.

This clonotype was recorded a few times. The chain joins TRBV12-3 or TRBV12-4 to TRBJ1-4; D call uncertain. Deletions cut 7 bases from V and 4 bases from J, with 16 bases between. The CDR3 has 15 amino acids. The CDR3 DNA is TGTGCCAGCACCCGGAGCGCGTTCGTTAATGAAAAACTGTTTTTT. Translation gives CASTRSAFVNEKLFF.

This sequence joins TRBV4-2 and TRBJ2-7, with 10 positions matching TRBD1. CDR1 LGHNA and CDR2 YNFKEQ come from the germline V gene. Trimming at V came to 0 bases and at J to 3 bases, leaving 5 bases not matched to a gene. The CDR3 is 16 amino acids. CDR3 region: CASSQEWTGGIYEQYF. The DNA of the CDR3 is TGTGCCAGCAGCCAAGAGTGGACAGGGGGGATCTACGAGCAGTACTTC.

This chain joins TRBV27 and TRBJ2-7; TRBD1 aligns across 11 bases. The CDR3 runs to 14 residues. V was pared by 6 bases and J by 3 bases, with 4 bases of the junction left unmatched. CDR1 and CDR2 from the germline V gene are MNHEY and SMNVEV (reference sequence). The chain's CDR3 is CASRGGQGGYEQYF. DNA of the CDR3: TGTGCCAGCAGGGGGGGACAGGGGGGCTACGAGCAGTACTTC.

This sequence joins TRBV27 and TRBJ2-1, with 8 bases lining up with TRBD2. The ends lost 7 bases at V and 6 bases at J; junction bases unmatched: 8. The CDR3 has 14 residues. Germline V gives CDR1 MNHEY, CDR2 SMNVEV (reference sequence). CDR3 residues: CASKVAGGINEQFF. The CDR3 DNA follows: TGTGCCAGCAAGGTGGCGGGAGGTATCAATGAGCAGTTCTTC.

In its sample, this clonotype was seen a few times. The CDR3 nucleotides read TGTGCCAGCAGCCCCCAACAGGCCAGCTACAATGAGCAGTTCTTC. Protein: CASSPQQASYNEQFF. The gene calls are TRBV11-3 and TRBJ2-1, with a possible D match to TRBD1 (5 bases). The CDR3 length is 15 residues. Germline V gene data show CDR1 as SGHNT and CDR2 as YENEEA. V lost 5 bases, J lost 3 bases, and 14 bases lay in between.

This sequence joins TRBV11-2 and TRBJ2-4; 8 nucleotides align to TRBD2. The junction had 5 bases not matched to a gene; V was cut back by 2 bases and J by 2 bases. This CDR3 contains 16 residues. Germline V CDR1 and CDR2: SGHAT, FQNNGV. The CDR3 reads CASSLSGSYPKNIQYF. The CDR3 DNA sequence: TGTGCCAGCAGCTTAAGCGGGAGCTATCCCAAAAACATTCAGTACTTC. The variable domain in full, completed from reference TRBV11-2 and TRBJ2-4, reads EAGVAQSPRYKIIEKRQSVAFWCNPISGHATLYWYQQILGQGPKLLIQFQNNGVVDDSQLPKDRFSAERLKGVDSTLKIQPAKLEDSAVYLCASSLSGSYPKNIQYFGAGTRLSVL.

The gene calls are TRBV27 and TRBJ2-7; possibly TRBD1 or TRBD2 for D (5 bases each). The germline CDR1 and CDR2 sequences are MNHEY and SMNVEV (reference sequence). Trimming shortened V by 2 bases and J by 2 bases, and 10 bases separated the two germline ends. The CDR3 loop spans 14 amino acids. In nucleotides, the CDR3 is TGTGCCAGCAGTTTAAGAGGGGAGACCTACGAGCAGTACTTC. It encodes CASSLRGETYEQYF.

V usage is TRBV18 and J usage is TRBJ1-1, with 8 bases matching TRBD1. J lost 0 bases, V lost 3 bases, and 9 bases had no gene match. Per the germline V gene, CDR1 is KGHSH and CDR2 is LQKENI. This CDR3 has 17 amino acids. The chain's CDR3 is CASSPRTGNFMNTEAFF. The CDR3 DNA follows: TGTGCCAGCTCACCTAGGACAGGGAATTTCATGAACACTGAAGCTTTCTTT.

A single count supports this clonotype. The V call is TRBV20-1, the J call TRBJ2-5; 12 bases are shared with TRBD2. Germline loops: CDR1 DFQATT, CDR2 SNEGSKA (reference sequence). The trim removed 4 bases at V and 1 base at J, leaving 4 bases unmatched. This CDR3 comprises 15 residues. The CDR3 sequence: CSAKTSGSFQETQYF. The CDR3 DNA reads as TGCAGTGCTAAGACTAGCGGGAGTTTCCAAGAGACCCAGTACTTC.

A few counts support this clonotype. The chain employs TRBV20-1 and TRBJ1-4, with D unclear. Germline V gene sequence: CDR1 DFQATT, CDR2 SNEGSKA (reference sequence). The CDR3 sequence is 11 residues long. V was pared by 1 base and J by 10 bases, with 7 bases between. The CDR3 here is CSARGIGKLFF. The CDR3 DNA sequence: TGCAGTGCTAGAGGAATCGGAAAACTGTTTTTT.

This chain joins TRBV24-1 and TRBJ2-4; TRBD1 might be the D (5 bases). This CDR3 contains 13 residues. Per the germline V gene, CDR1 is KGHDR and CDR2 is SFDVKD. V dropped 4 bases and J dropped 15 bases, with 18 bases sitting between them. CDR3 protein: CATSEPLPQELYF. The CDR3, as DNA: TGTGCCACCAGTGAACCGCTTCCACAGGAGTTGTACTTC.

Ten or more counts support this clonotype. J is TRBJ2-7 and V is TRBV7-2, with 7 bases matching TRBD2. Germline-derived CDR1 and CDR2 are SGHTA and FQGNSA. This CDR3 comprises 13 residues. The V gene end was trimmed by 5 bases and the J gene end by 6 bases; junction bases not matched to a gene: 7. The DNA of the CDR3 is TGTGCCAGCAGCGTAAACAGCGGGACCGAGCAGTACTTC. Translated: CASSVNSGTEQYF.

The CDR3 bases are TGTGCCAGTTACAACAGGGAATTCGGCAATGAGCAGTTCTTC. It specifies CASYNREFGNEQFF. The chain has TRBV19 and TRBJ2-1; D might be TRBD1 (6 bases). The germline CDR1 and CDR2 sequences are LNHDA and SQIVND (reference sequence). The CDR3 has 14 amino acids. V was shortened by 8 bases and J by 6 bases, with 17 bases between the two germline ends.

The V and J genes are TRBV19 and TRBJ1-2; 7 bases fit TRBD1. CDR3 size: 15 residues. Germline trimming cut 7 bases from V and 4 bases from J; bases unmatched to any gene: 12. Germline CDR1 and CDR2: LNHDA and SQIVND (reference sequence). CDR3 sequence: CASTARGQVAYGYTF. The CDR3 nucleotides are TGTGCCAGTACCGCTCGAGGACAGGTTGCCTATGGCTACACCTTC.

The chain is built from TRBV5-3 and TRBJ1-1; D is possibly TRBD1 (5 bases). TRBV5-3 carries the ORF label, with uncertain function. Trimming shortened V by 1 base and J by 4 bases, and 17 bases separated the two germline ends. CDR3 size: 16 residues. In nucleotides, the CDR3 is TGTGCCAGAAGCTTGATTGGGGCGCTCAGCGGCACTGAAGCTTTCTTT. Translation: CARSLIGALSGTEAFF.

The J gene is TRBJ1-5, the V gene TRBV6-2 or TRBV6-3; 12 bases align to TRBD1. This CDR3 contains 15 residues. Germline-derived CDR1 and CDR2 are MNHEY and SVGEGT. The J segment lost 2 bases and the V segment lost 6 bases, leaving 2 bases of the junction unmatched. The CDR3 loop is CASRGQGARNQPQHF. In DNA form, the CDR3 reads TGTGCCAGCAGGGGACAGGGGGCCCGCAATCAGCCCCAGCATTTT.

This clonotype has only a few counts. CDR3 in DNA: TGTGCCAGCCGCTCACCGTGGACGGGGAACACTGAAGCTTTCTTT. The encoded protein is CASRSPWTGNTEAFF. The rearrangement joins TRBV7-2 to TRBJ1-1; D is unresolved. The V and J ends lost 8 bases and 1 base respectively, with 17 bases between them. In germline, CDR1 is SGHTA, CDR2 FQGNSA. The CDR3 spans 15 residues.